This T cell receptor beta chain was sequenced in a study of beta chain features in type 1 diabetes. The CDR3 extends over 15 amino acids. Investigators reverse transcribed all isolated RNA, so they sequenced expressed TCRB transcripts. Measured with immunoSEQ multiplex PCR; TCRdb has only the in-frame clones, and not every one. The sample has 900,000 or so clones, roughly 15% seen once. The TCR sequence derives from a woman under 30 in good health. V gene TRBV21-1 combines with J gene TRBJ1-1. TRBV21-1 is assigned pseudogene status. The specimen was naive CD4+ T cells from blood. The CDR3 here is CASSIGGTVNTEAFF. CDR3 sequence (DNA): TGTGCCAGCAGCATCGGGGGAACGGTGAACACTGAAGCTTTCTTT.